The 16 T cell receptor beta chains below were found in one sample sequenced in a study of shared clonotypes between healthy human individuals. Profiled with immunoSEQ multiplex PCR; TCRdb holds only in-frame clones, not every one. This table has roughly 2,000,000 clones, less than 95% appearing once. The naive CD8 fraction comprised CD45RO-negative cells positively selected for CCR7 and excluded terminally differentiated effector memory CD45RA+ cells. The sample taken for sequencing was naive CD8+ T cells sorted from blood. The receptors were sampled from a man between 18 and 29 years old in good health.

The count of this clone is one. The CDR3 DNA reads TGTGCCAGCAGTGATCAGGAAGGGGGCTACGAGCAGTACTTC. Protein: CASSDQEGGYEQYF. J is TRBJ2-7 and V is TRBV2; a weak D match, TRBD1 (6 bases). The CDR3 sequence is 14 residues long. Germline CDR1 and CDR2: SNHLY and FYNNEI. The germline V and J ends were trimmed by 3 bases and 3 bases, with 12 bases remaining between them.

The chain employs TRBV27 and TRBJ1-5; TRBD1 might be the D (5 bases). The length of the CDR3 is 14 residues. Germline CDR1 and CDR2: MNHEY and SMNVEV (reference sequence). V was shortened by 6 bases and J by 1 base, with 10 bases between the two germline ends. CDR3 sequence reads: CASREGRSNQPQHF. For the CDR3, the DNA is TGTGCCAGCAGGGAGGGACGAAGCAATCAGCCCCAGCATTTT.

V gene TRBV6-5 combines with J gene TRBJ2-7; D remains unclear. Per the germline V gene, CDR1 is MNHEY and CDR2 is SVGAGI. The CDR3 length is 13 residues. With 2 bases removed from V and 3 bases from J, the gap between germline ends came to 8 bases. CDR3 in amino acids: CASSYDDGYEQYF. CDR3 DNA: TGTGCCAGCAGTTACGACGACGGCTACGAGCAGTACTTC.

This clone was seen only a few times. Other DNA sequences in the sample encode the same CDR3. This chain links TRBV6-5 with TRBJ2-7; TRBD2 might be the D (6 bases). V was pared by 2 bases and J by 5 bases, with 10 bases between. CDR1 and CDR2 (germline): MNHEY, SVGAGI. The length of the CDR3 is 13 residues. This CDR3 is CASSYGPGDEQYF. The DNA of the CDR3 is TGTGCCAGCAGTTACGGACCGGGAGACGAGCAGTACTTC.

The count of this clone is one. The chain is built from TRBV29-1 and TRBJ2-1, with D maybe TRBD1 (6 bases). The CDR3 totals 15 residues. V was shortened by 7 bases and J by 4 bases, with 20 bases between the two germline ends. Germline V gene lookup returns CDR1 SQVTM and CDR2 ANQGSEA. The CDR3 sequence: CSARGSGQGYNEQFF. The CDR3 DNA follows: TGCAGCGCGAGGGGGAGCGGCCAAGGTTACAATGAGCAGTTCTTC.

To note about this clone: Other DNA sequences of this sample code for an identical CDR3. The chain is built from TRBV5-4 and TRBJ2-7; the D is unclear. The CDR3 sequence is 12 residues long. V lost 0 bases and J lost 4, with 5 bases in between. The germline CDR1 and CDR2 sequences are SGHNT and YYREEE (reference sequence). The CDR3 reads CASSLDRYEQYF. The CDR3 DNA reads TGTGCCAGCAGCTTGGATCGGTACGAGCAGTACTTC.

J is TRBJ2-3 and V is TRBV27; 10 nucleotides line up with TRBD1. CDR1 and CDR2 (germline): MNHEY, SMNVEV (reference sequence). The CDR3 sequence is 15 residues long. V lost 2 bases to trimming and J lost 8 bases; unmatched junction nucleotides: 7. As DNA, the CDR3 is TGTGCCAGCAGTTTAGGACAGGGGGTATCGGGTACGCAGTATTTT. This encodes CASSLGQGVSGTQYF.

The J gene is TRBJ2-1, the V gene TRBV6-6, with TRBD1 identical over 10 bases. This CDR3 contains 14 residues. Germline-derived CDR1 and CDR2 are MNHNY and SVGAGI (reference sequence). Germline trimming cut 2 bases from V and 10 bases from J; bases unmatched to any gene: 5. CDR3 nucleotides: TGTGCCAGCAGTTACGCAGACAGGGGGCTCGAGCAGTTCTTC. Amino acids: CASSYADRGLEQFF.

The chain couples TRBV27 to TRBJ2-2, with D perhaps matching TRBD2 (5 bases). CDR1 is MNHEY, CDR2 SMNVEV, per germline (reference sequence). The CDR3 runs to 19 residues. Trimming left V 6 bases short and J 3 bases short, with 26 bases between. As DNA, the CDR3 is TGTGCCAGCAGCCTGTGGAGACCGTCCCGACCGAGGGACACCGGGGAGCTGTTTTTT. Translating it yields CASSLWRPSRPRDTGELFF.

This clone was counted between two and nine times. V usage is TRBV27 and J usage is TRBJ1-5; a possible D gene is TRBD1 (5 bases). V lost 4 bases and J 3 bases, leaving 13 bases between the germline ends. CDR3 size: 15 residues. The germline CDR1 and CDR2 sequences are MNHEY and SMNVEV (reference sequence). The CDR3 sequence is CASSSAGLHNQPQHF. In DNA form, the CDR3 reads TGTGCCAGCAGTTCGGCAGGGCTACACAATCAGCCCCAGCATTTT.

Worth noting for this clone: At the DNA level, this CDR3 is encoded by other sequences in the same sample as well. This chain uses TRBV2 with TRBJ2-7; D perhaps matches TRBD2 (5 bases). Germline CDR1 SNHLY, CDR2 FYNNEI. This CDR3 has 14 residues. Trimming removed 3 bases from V and 0 bases from J, with 9 bases in between. CDR3 DNA: TGTGCCAGCAGTGATCCGGGGAGCTCCTACGAGCAGTACTTC. It encodes CASSDPGSSYEQYF.

V and J are TRBV7-9 and TRBJ1-6; no clear D gene. The CDR3 contains 15 residues. The V end was cut by 4 bases, the J end by 7 bases, with 14 bases between. Germline V gene sequence: CDR1 SEHNR, CDR2 FQNEAQ (reference sequence). The CDR3 sequence: CASSSALEVNSPLHF. The CDR3 DNA is TGTGCCAGCAGCTCCGCCTTGGAGGTGAATTCACCCCTCCACTTT. Drawing the rest from reference TRBV7-9 and TRBJ1-6, the complete variable domain is DTGVSQNPRHKITKRGQNVTFRCDPISEHNRLYWYRQTLGQGPEFLTYFQNEAQLEKSRLLSDRFSAERPKGSFSTLEIQRTEQGDSAMYLCASSSALEVNSPLHFGNGTRLTVT.

The gene calls are TRBV30 and TRBJ2-5, with 8 bases aligning to TRBD2. The better agreement between TRBJ2-7 and the DNA end casts doubt on the J call. This CDR3 is 13 amino acids long. Germline CDR1 is GTSNPN and CDR2 is SVGIG (reference sequence). The CDR3 nucleotides are TGTGCCCGTTCGGGGGGGATCTCCTACGAGCAGTACTTC. Translated, it gives CARSGGISYEQYF.

The rearrangement joins TRBV29-1 to TRBJ1-6; D is ambiguous. CDR1 and CDR2 from the germline V gene are SQVTM and ANQGSEA. With 4 bases removed from V and 6 bases from J, the gap between germline ends came to 22 bases. This CDR3 region has 17 residues. CDR3 sequence (DNA): TGCAGCGTTGGCACGTCTGGAGGCGGGGAGATTAATTCACCCCTCCACTTT. It is translated as CSVGTSGGGEINSPLHF.

The chain carries TRBV30 and TRBJ1-1; D is undetermined. The CDR3 consists of 15 residues. Trimming left V 8 bases short and J 3 bases short, with 22 bases between. Germline CDR1 and CDR2: GTSNPN and SVGIG (reference sequence). CDR3 sequence reads: CAQRRWRVVDTEAFF. CDR3 bases: TGTGCCCAGAGACGGTGGCGGGTGGTCGACACTGAAGCTTTCTTT. Combining the CDR3 with reference TRBV30 and TRBJ1-1 gives the whole variable domain SQTIHQWPATLVQPVGSPLSLECTVEGTSNPNLYWYRQAAGRGLQLLFYSVGIGQISSEVPQNLSASRPQDRQFILSSKKLLLSDSGFYLCAQRRWRVVDTEAFFGQGTRLTVV.

A word on this clone: The same CDR3 arises from other DNA sequences in this sample as well. This chain connects TRBV28 to TRBJ2-5; 12 positions match TRBD1. The CDR3 spans 15 residues. Germline CDR1 MDHEN, CDR2 SYDVKM. The junction had 7 bases not matched to a gene; V was cut back by 6 bases and J by 5 bases. The CDR3 DNA follows: TGTGCCAGCAGCCCCGGGACAGGGGGCTTGGAGACCCAGTACTTC. Residues: CASSPGTGGLETQYF. Full variable domain (remainder filled in from reference TRBV28 and TRBJ2-5): DVKVTQSSRYLVKRTGEKVFLECVQDMDHENMFWYRQDPGLGLRLIYFSYDVKMKEKGDIPEGYSVSREKKERFSLILESASTNQTSMYLCASSPGTGGLETQYFGPGTRLLVL.